This T cell receptor beta chain is drawn from a study of blood T cell repertoires in COVID-19. TCRdb keeps only in-frame clones here, not all; method: immunoSEQ multiplex PCR. The sample has 55,000 to 75,000 clones, about 68% seen once. The germline gives CDR1 GTSNPN, CDR2 SVGIG (reference sequence). CDR3 size: 16 residues. V dropped 4 bases and J dropped 0 bases, with 16 bases sitting between them. The rearrangement joins TRBV30 to TRBJ1-3; maybe TRBD1 (6 bases). Sequencing was done on a sample of peripheral blood. This sequence was found in a woman aged 70-85 years with acute or convalescent COVID-19. The CDR3 is CAWNNRASASGNTIYF. CDR3 DNA: TGTGCCTGGAACAACAGGGCGTCGGCCTCTGGAAACACCATATATTTT.